This T cell receptor beta chain was captured by sequencing in a study of T-cell reconstitution after alpha-beta-depleted transplantation in children. The length of the CDR3 is 16 residues. Per the germline V gene, CDR1 is LNHDA and CDR2 is SQIVND (reference sequence). V lost 3 bases to trimming and J lost 3 bases; unmatched junction nucleotides: 7. Whole-study results and caveats: T-cell counts and diversity at one year post-transplant came mainly from newly produced T cells. Expanded graft clones, several hundred of them, were reportedly the source of alpha-beta T cells about two months after transplant.

This clonotype was picked up many times. The antigen remains unidentified. TCRbeta library preparation incorporated unique molecular identifiers. TCRdb re-called the PCR reads with MiXCR, one entry per CDR3 protein. The sample contains 200,000 to 250,000 distinct CDR3 sequences, 6.5% to 10% of which appear only once. The receptor's source is a male patient younger than 18 who had a stem cell transplant for acute lymphoblastic leukemia, so the T cells may come from the graft donor. The sequencing used PBMCs, mostly from graft donor cells, collected 180 days after TCRalphabeta/CD19-depleted stem cell transplant. The chain uses TRBV19 and TRBJ1-5; 8 bases are a match to TRBD1. The CDR3 region is CASSMGDRIVNQPQHF. For the CDR3, the DNA is TGTGCCAGTAGTATGGGGGACAGGATAGTCAATCAGCCCCAGCATTTT. Complete variable domain (other parts from reference TRBV19 and TRBJ1-5): DGGITQSPKYLFRKEGQNVTLSCEQNLNHDAMYWYRQDPGQGLRLIYYSQIVNDFQKGDIAEGYSVSREKKESFPLTVTSAQKNPTAFYLCASSMGDRIVNQPQHFGDGTRLSIL.